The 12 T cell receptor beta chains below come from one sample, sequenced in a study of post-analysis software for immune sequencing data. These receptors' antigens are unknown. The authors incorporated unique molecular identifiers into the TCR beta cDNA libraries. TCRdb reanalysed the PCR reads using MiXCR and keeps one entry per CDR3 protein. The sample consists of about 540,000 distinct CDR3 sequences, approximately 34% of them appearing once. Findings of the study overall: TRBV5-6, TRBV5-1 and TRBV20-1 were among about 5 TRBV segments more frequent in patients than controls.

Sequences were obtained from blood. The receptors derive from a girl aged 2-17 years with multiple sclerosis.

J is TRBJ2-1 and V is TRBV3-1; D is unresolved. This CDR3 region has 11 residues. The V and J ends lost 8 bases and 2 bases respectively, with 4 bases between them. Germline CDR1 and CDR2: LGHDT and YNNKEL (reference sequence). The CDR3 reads CASGTYNEQFF. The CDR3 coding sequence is TGTGCCAGCGGGACCTACAATGAGCAGTTCTTC.

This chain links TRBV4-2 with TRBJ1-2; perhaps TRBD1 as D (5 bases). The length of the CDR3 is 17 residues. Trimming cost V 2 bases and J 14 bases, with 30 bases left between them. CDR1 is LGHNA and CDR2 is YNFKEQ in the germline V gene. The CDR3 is CASSQSVNTGTSPVITF. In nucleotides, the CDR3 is TGTGCCAGCAGCCAAAGCGTAAATACCGGGACTTCTCCCGTTATAACCTTC.

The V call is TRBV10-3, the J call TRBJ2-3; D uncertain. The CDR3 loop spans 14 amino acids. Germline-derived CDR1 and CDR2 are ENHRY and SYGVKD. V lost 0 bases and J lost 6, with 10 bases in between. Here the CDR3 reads CAISESPDADTQYF. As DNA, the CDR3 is TGTGCCATCAGTGAGTCCCCAGACGCGGATACGCAGTATTTT.

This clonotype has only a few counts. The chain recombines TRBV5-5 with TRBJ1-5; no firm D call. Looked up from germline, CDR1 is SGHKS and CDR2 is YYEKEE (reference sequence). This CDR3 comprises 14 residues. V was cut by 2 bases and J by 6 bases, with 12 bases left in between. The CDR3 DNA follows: TGTGCCAGCAGCTTTCTTGGGCGACTTCAGCCCCAGCATTTT. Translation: CASSFLGRLQPQHF.

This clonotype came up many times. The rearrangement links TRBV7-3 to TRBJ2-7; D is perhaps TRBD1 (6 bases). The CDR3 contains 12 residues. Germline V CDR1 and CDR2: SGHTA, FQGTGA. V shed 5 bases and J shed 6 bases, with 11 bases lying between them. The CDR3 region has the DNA TGTGCCAGCAGCCTAATGGGGGCCGAGCAGTACTTC. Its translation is CASSLMGAEQYF. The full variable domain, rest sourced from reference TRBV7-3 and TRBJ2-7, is GAGVSQTPSNKVTEKGKYVELRCDPISGHTALYWYRQSLGQGPEFLIYFQGTGAADDSGLPNDRFFAVRPEGSVSTLKIQRTERGDSAVYLCASSLMGAEQYFGPGTRLTVT.

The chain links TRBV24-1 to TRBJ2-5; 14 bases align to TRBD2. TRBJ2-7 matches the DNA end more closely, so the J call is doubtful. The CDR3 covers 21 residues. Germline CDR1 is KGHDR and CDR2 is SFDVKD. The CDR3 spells CATTRPSRGLAGGHILGEQYF. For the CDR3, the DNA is TGTGCCACCACTAGACCGAGCCGCGGACTAGCGGGGGGACACATACTGGGCGAGCAGTACTTC.

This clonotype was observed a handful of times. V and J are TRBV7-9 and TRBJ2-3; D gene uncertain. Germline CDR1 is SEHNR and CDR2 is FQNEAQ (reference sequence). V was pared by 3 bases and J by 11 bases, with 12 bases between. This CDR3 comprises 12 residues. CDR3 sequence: CASSFLNGEQYF. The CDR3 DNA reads TGTGCCAGCAGCTTCCTAAATGGGGAGCAGTATTTT.

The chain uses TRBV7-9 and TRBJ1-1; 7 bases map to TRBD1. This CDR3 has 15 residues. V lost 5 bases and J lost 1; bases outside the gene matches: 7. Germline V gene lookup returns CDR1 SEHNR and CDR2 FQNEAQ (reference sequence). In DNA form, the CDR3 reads TGTGCCAGCAGCGAACCGACAGGGAGGAACACTGAAGCTTTCTTT. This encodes CASSEPTGRNTEAFF.

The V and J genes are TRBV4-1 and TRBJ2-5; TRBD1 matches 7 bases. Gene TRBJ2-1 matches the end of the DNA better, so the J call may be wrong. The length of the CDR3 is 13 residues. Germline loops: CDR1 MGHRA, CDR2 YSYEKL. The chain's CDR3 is CASSGTDQETQFF. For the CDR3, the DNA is TGCGCCAGCAGCGGGACAGACCAAGAGACCCAGTTCTTC.

CDR3 loop: CASSYSTPAGGPYNEQFF. CDR3 DNA sequence: TGTGCCAGCAGTTACTCGACCCCAGCGGGGGGCCCCTACAATGAGCAGTTCTTC. The chain has TRBV6-5 and TRBJ2-1; 9 bases are shared with TRBD2. From germline, CDR1 is MNHEY and CDR2 SVGAGI. The length of the CDR3 is 18 residues. Trimming removed 0 bases from V and 2 bases from J; junction bases left unmatched: 8.

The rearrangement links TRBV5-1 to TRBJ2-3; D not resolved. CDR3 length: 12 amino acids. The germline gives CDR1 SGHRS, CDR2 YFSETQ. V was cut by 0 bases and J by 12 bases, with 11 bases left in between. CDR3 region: CASSLGRTHQYF. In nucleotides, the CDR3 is TGCGCCAGCAGCTTGGGAAGAACTCACCAGTATTTT.

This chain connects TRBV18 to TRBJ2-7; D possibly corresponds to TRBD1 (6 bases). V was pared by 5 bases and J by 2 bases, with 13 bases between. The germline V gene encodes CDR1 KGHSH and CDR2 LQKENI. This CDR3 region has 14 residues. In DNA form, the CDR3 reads TGTGCCAGCTCATCCGGACAGAGGGCCTACGAGCAGTACTTC. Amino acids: CASSSGQRAYEQYF.